The rows below give T cell receptor beta chains drawn from one sample of a study of blood T cell repertoires in COVID-19. Clones were read by immunoSEQ multiplex PCR, and TCRdb kept only the in-frame ones, dropping some. This table has about 240,000 clones, 75% to 85% appearing once. Sequencing used peripheral blood. The receptors here all came from a woman older than 75 with COVID-19, enrolled during active disease. The CDR3 runs from the conserved cysteine through the conserved F or W. Fields, in order: CDR3 protein, CDR3 DNA, V gene, J gene, clone size, D gene. A D gene is named only where the DNA matches it firmly. Some rows mark clone size as missing; the rest say once, few, many or name a class of expanded clone.

CDR3 protein: CASRADRGANQPQHF
CDR3 DNA: TGTGCCAGCAGAGCCGACAGGGGAGCCAATCAGCCCCAGCATTTT
V gene: TRBV6-5
J gene: TRBJ1-5
clone size: few
D gene: TRBD1

CDR3 protein: CAWSRGGPSSTDTQYF
CDR3 DNA: TGTGCCTGGAGTAGAGGAGGACCTTCAAGCACAGATACGCAGTATTTT
V gene: TRBV30
J gene: TRBJ2-3
clone size: once
D gene: NA

CDR3 protein: CASSGGQVTSSGANVLTF
CDR3 DNA: TGCGCCAGCAGCGGGGGACAGGTGACCTCCTCTGGGGCCAACGTCCTGACTTTC
V gene: TRBV5-1
J gene: TRBJ2-6
clone size: NA
D gene: TRBD1

CDR3 protein: CASSPRRLAGVNEQFF
CDR3 DNA: TGTGCCAGCAGCCCCAGAAGACTAGCGGGAGTAAATGAGCAGTTCTTC
V gene: TRBV7-3
J gene: TRBJ2-1
clone size: once
D gene: TRBD2

CDR3 protein: CATSTIQGSPSGNTIYF
CDR3 DNA: TGTGCCACCAGCACAATACAGGGTTCACCCTCTGGAAACACCATATATTTT
V gene: TRBV15
J gene: TRBJ1-3
clone size: NA
D gene: NA

CDR3 protein: CATSLGLTFGNEQFF
CDR3 DNA: TGTGCCACCAGCCTTGGGCTAACCTTTGGGAATGAGCAGTTCTTC
V gene: TRBV15
J gene: TRBJ2-1
clone size: NA
D gene: NA

CDR3 protein: CARSKGQGRSYSEKLFF
CDR3 DNA: TGTGCCAGAAGCAAGGGACAGGGAAGAAGTTACAGTGAAAAACTGTTTTTT
V gene: TRBV5-3
J gene: TRBJ1-4
clone size: NA
D gene: TRBD1

CDR3 protein: CASRRGFSYEQYF
CDR3 DNA: TGTGCCAGCAGAAGAGGATTTTCCTACGAGCAGTACTTC
V gene: TRBV6-5
J gene: TRBJ2-7
clone size: NA
D gene: NA

CDR3 protein: CASTSGRGTGELFF
CDR3 DNA: TGTGCCAGCACCTCAGGTCGGGGGACCGGGGAGCTGTTTTTT
V gene: TRBV7-3
J gene: TRBJ2-2
clone size: once
D gene: NA

CDR3 protein: CASSYSPAKDSYEQYF
CDR3 DNA: TGTGCCAGCAGTTACTCCCCCGCGAAGGACAGCTACGAGCAGTACTTC
V gene: TRBV6-5
J gene: TRBJ2-7
clone size: NA
D gene: NA

CDR3 protein: CASSPKGLAGDTGELFF
CDR3 DNA: TGCGCCAGCAGCCCTAAAGGGCTAGCGGGAGACACCGGGGAGCTGTTTTTT
V gene: TRBV4-1
J gene: TRBJ2-2
clone size: NA
D gene: TRBD2

CDR3 protein: CASSPGTVNQPQHF
CDR3 DNA: TGTGCCAGCAGTCCCGGGACAGTGAATCAGCCCCAGCATTTT
V gene: TRBV28
J gene: TRBJ1-5
clone size: NA
D gene: TRBD1